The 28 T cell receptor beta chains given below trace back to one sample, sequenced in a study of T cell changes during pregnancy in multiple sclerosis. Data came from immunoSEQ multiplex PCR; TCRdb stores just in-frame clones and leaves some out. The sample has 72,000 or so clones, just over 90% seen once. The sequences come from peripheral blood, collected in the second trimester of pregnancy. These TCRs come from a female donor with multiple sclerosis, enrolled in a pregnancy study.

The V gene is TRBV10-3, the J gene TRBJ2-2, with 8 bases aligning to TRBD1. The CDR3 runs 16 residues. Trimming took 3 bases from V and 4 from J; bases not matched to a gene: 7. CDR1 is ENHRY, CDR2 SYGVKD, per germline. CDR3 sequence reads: CAISDSPGGLTGELFF. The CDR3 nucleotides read TGTGCCATCAGTGACTCGCCAGGGGGCCTCACCGGGGAGCTGTTTTTT.

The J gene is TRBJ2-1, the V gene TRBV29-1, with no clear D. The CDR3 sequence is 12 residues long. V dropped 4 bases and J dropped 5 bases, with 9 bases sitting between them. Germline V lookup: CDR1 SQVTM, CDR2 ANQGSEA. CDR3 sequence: CSVAYGDNEQFF. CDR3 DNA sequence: TGCAGCGTTGCTTACGGAGACAATGAGCAGTTCTTC.

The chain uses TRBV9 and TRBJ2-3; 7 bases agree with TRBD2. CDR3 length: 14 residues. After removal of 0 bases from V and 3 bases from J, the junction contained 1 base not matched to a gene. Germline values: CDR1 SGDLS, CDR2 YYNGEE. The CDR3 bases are TGTGCCAGCAGCGTAGAAGCGGGGACAGATACGCAGTATTTT. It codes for CASSVEAGTDTQYF.

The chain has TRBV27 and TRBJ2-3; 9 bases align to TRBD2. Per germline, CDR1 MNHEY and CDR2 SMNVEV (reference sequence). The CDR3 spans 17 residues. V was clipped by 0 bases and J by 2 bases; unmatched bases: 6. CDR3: CASSLSLAGINTDTQYF. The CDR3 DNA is TGTGCCAGCAGTTTATCACTAGCGGGTATTAACACAGATACGCAGTATTTT.

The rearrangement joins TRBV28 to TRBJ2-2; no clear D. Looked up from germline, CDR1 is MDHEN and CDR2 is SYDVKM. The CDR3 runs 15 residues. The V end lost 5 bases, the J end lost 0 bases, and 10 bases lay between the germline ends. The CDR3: CASSTDQANTGELFF. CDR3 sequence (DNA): TGTGCCAGCAGTACCGACCAGGCGAACACCGGGGAGCTGTTTTTT.

This CDR3 reads CASSPPVFYGYTF. Here the CDR3 DNA reads TGTGCCAGCAGTCCCCCGGTTTTCTATGGCTACACCTTC. The rearrangement joins TRBV6-1 to TRBJ1-2; D gene unclear. This CDR3 contains 13 residues. The V gene's germline CDR1 is MNHNS and CDR2 SASEGT. V lost 5 bases and J 4 bases, leaving 11 bases between the germline ends.

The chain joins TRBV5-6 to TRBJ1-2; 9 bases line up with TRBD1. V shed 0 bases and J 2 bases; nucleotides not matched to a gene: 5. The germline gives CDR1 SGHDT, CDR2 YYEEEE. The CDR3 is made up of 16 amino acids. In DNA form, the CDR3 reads TGTGCCAGCAGCTTGGGCCCGGGACAGGGAAACTATGGCTACACCTTC. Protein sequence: CASSLGPGQGNYGYTF.

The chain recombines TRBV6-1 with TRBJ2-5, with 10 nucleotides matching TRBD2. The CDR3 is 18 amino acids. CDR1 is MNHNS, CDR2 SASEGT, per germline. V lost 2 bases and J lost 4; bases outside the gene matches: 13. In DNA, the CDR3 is TGTGCCAGCAGTGAACTGGGTAGCGGGGGGCTCATAGGAGAGACCCAGTACTTC. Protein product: CASSELGSGGLIGETQYF.

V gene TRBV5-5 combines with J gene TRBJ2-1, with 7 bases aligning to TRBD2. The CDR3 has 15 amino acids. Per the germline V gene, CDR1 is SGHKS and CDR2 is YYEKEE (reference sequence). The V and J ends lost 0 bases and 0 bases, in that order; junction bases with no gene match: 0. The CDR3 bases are TGTGCCAGCAGCTTGGGCGGGAGCTCCTACAATGAGCAGTTCTTC. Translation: CASSLGGSSYNEQFF.

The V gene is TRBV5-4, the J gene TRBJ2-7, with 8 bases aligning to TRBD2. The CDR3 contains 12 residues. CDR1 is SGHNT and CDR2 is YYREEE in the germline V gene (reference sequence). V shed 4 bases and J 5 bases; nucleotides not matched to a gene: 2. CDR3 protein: CASSPGGNEQYF. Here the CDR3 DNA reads TGTGCCAGCAGCCCGGGGGGGAACGAGCAGTACTTC.

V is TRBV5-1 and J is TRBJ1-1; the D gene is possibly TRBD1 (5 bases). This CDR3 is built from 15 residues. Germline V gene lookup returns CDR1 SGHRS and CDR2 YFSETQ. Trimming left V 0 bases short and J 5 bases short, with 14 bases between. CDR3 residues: CASSLGGQVLTEAFF. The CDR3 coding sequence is TGCGCCAGCAGCTTGGGGGGCCAGGTGTTGACTGAAGCTTTCTTT.

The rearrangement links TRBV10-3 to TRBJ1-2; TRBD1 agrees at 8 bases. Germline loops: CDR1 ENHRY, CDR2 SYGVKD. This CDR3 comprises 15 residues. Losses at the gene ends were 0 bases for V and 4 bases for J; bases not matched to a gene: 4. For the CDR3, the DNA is TGTGCCATCAGTGAGTCATCGACAGGGGCCTATGGCTACACCTTC. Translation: CAISESSTGAYGYTF.

The CDR3, as DNA: TGTGCCAGTAGTATAGGGACAGGGGTCAACGATGAGCAGTTCTTC. This encodes CASSIGTGVNDEQFF. The chain recombines TRBV19 with TRBJ2-1, with 9 bases lining up with TRBD1. Germline CDR1 is LNHDA and CDR2 is SQIVND (reference sequence). The CDR3 length is 15 residues. V lost 1 base, J lost 8 bases, and 6 bases stayed unmatched.

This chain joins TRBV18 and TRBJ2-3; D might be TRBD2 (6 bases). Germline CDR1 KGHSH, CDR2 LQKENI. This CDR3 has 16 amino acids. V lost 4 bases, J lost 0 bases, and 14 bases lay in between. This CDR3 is CASSLRDFTSTDTQYF. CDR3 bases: TGTGCCAGCTCACTACGGGACTTCACTAGCACAGATACGCAGTATTTT.

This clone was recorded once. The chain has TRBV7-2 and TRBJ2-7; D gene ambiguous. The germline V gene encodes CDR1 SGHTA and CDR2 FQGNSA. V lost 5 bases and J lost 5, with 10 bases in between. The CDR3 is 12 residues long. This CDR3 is CASSPYVDEQYF. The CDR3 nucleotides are TGTGCCAGCAGCCCCTACGTAGACGAGCAGTACTTC. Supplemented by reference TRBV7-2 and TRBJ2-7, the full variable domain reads GAGVSQSPSNKVTEKGKDVELRCDPISGHTALYWYRQSLGQGLEFLIYFQGNSAPDKSGLPSDRFSAERTGGSVSTLTIQRTQQEDSAVYLCASSPYVDEQYFGPGTRLTVT.

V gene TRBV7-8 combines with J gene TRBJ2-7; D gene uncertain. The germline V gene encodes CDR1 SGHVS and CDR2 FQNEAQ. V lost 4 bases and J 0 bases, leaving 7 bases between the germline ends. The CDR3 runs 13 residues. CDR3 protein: CASSSHSSYEQYF. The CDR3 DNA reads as TGTGCCAGCAGCTCTCACAGCTCCTACGAGCAGTACTTC.

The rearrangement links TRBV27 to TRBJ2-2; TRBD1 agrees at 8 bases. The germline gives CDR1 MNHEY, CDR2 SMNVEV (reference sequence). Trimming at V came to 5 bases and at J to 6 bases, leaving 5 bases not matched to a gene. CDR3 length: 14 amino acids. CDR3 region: CASSQGTGPGELFF. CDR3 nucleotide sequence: TGTGCCAGCAGTCAAGGGACAGGCCCCGGGGAGCTGTTTTTT.

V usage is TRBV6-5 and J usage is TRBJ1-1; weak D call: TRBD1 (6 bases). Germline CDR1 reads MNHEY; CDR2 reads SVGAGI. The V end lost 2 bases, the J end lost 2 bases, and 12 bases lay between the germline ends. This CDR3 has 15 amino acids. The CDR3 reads CASSYLGQINTEAFF. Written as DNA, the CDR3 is TGTGCCAGCAGTTACCTTGGACAGATTAACACTGAAGCTTTCTTT.

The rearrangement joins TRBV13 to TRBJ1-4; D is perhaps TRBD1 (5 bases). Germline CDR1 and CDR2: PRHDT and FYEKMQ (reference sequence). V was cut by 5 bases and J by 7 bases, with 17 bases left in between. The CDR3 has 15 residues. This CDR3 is CASSQSGVGGEKLFF. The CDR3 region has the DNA TGTGCCAGCAGCCAGTCGGGGGTAGGAGGTGAAAAACTGTTTTTT.

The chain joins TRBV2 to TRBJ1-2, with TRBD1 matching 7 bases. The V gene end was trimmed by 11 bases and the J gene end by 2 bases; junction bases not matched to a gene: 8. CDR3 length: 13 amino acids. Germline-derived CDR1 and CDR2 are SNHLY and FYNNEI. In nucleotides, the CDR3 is TGTGCCCGACTACAGGGGCCGAACTATGGCTACACCTTC. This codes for CARLQGPNYGYTF.

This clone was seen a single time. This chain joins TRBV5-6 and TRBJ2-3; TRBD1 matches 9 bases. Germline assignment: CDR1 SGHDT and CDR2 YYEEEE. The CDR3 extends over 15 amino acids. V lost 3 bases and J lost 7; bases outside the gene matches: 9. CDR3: CASSWGTGSRNTQYF. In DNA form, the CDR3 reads TGTGCCAGCAGCTGGGGGACAGGGAGTCGAAATACGCAGTATTTT.

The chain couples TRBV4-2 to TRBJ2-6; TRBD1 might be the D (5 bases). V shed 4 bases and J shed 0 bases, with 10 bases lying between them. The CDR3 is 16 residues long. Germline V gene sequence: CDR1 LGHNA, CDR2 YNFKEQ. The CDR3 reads CASSLEQGSGANVLTF. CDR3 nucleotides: TGTGCCAGCAGCCTTGAGCAGGGCTCTGGGGCCAACGTCCTGACTTTC.

CDR3: CASTETGVGTEAFF. The CDR3 DNA is TGTGCCAGCACCGAGACAGGTGTCGGCACTGAAGCTTTCTTT. The chain employs TRBV5-4 and TRBJ1-1, with a weak D call TRBD1 (6 bases). The V end lost 6 bases, the J end lost 4 bases, and 16 bases lay between the germline ends. The CDR3 sequence is 14 residues long. Per the germline V gene, CDR1 is SGHNT and CDR2 is YYREEE (reference sequence).

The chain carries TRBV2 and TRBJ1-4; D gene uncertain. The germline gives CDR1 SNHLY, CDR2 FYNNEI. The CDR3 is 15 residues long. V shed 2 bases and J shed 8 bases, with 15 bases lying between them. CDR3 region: CASSEKSGQGEKLFF. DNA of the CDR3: TGTGCCAGCAGTGAAAAGAGCGGGCAAGGGGAAAAACTGTTTTTT. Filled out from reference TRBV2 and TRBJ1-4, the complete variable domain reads EPEVTQTPSHQVTQMGQEVILRCVPISNHLYFYWYRQILGQKVEFLVSFYNNEISEKSEIFDDQFSVERPDGSNFTLKIRSTKLEDSAMYFCASSEKSGQGEKLFFGSGTQLSVL.

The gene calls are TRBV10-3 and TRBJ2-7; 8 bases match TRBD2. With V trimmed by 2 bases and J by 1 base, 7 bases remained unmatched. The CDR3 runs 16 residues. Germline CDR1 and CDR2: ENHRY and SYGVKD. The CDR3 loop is CAISELSGGPSYEQYF. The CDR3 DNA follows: TGTGCCATCAGTGAGCTCAGCGGGGGCCCATCCTACGAGCAGTACTTC.

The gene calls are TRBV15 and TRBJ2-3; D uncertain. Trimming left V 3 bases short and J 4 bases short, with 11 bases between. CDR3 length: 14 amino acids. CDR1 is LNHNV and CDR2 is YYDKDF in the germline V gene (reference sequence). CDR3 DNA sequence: TGTGCCACCAGCAGGGGCGAGATCCCAGATACGCAGTATTTT. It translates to CATSRGEIPDTQYF.

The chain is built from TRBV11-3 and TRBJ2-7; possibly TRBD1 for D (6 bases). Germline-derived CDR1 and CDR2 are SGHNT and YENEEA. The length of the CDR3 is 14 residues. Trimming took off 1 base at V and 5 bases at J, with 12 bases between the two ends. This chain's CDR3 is CASSLAARGHEQYF. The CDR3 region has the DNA TGTGCCAGCAGCTTAGCCGCCAGGGGCCACGAGCAGTACTTC.

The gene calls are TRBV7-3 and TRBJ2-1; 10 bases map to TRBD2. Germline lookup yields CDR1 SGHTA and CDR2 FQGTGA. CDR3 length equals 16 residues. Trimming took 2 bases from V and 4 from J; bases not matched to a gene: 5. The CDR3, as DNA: TGTGCCAGCAGCTTAGAAAGCGGGAGGGAATACAATGAGCAGTTCTTC. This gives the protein CASSLESGREYNEQFF.